These 9 T cell receptor beta chains originate from one sample sequenced in a study of beta chain features in type 1 diabetes. General study points: In every one of the four CD4+ subsets, TCRB CDR3s were moderately but significantly shorter in Type 1 diabetes patients.

The isolated RNA, all of it, was reverse transcribed, so expressed TCRB transcripts were what got sequenced. Profiled with immunoSEQ multiplex PCR; TCRdb holds only in-frame clones, not every one. The table includes about 260,000 clones, roughly 24% detected once. Their antigens remain unidentified. Sequencing was carried out using naive CD4+ T cells from blood. These receptors were collected from a woman between 25 and 40 years old with type 1 diabetes.

This sequence joins TRBV7-2 and TRBJ2-1, with TRBD2 matching over 9 bases. This CDR3 region has 15 residues. Germline V CDR1 and CDR2: SGHTA, FQGNSA. V shed 5 bases, J shed 10 bases, and the junction held 12 bases outside the gene matches. The chain's CDR3 is CASSPTGTSLREQFF. For the CDR3, the DNA is TGTGCCAGCAGCCCGACCGGGACTAGCCTACGCGAGCAGTTCTTC.

This clone turned up a few times. In DNA, the CDR3 is TGTGCCAGCAGCTTAGAACAGGGCTATGGCTACACCTTC. Protein product: CASSLEQGYGYTF. The chain couples TRBV7-9 to TRBJ1-2, with D possibly TRBD1 on 6 matching bases. Deletions cut 1 base from V and 4 bases from J, with 7 bases between. CDR3 length equals 13 residues. Germline loops: CDR1 SEHNR, CDR2 FQNEAQ (reference sequence).

This chain uses TRBV4-2 with TRBJ1-2; 7 nucleotides match TRBD1. In germline, CDR1 is LGHNA, CDR2 YNFKEQ. V lost 5 bases, J lost 4 bases, and 7 bases stayed unmatched. The CDR3 spans 14 residues. For the CDR3, the DNA is TGTGCCAGCAGCGCCCGGGACAGTGTCTATGGCTACACCTTC. Its protein product is CASSARDSVYGYTF.

The chain carries TRBV21-1 and TRBJ2-1; TRBD2, the D gene given by the table, was not confirmed from the DNA. TRBV21-1 is annotated as a pseudogene. This CDR3 has 15 amino acids. DNA of the CDR3: TGTGCCAGCAGCAAAGTACGAGGTATCCACAATGAGCAGTTCTTC. This gives the protein CASSKVRGIHNEQFF.

Remarks on this clone: A junction end diverges from the germline sequence, so it may reflect a read error. The chain recombines TRBV2 with TRBJ2-1; 8 bases match TRBD2. The CDR3 is 15 amino acids. Germline CDR1 reads SNHLY; CDR2 reads FYNNEI. The CDR3 DNA reads TGTGCCAGCAGCGAAGCGGGAGCCTTAATGGATGAGCAGTTCTTC. Amino acids: CASSEAGALMDEQFF.

This chain links TRBV6-5 with TRBJ2-5; TRBD1 is a possible D gene (6 bases). The V end lost 8 bases, the J end lost 2 bases, and 15 bases lay between the germline ends. Germline V lookup: CDR1 MNHEY, CDR2 SVGAGI. The CDR3 length is 14 residues. CDR3 sequence reads: CASRPGTPQETQYF. The CDR3 DNA is TGTGCCAGCCGCCCGGGGACACCTCAAGAGACCCAGTACTTC.

This clone has just a few counts. CDR3 residues: CASSLVTGVGETQYF. For the CDR3, the DNA is TGTGCCAGCAGCTTGGTAACAGGGGTCGGAGAGACCCAGTACTTC. V and J are TRBV5-6 and TRBJ2-5; 7 positions match TRBD1. Germline CDR1 is SGHDT and CDR2 is YYEEEE. This CDR3 is 15 amino acids long. Trimming cost V 0 bases and J 4 bases; bases outside gene matches: 6.

This chain joins TRBV5-1 and TRBJ2-1, with 9 nucleotides matching TRBD2. V shed 0 bases, J shed 7 bases, and the junction held 2 bases outside the gene matches. The CDR3 has 14 residues. CDR1 is SGHRS, CDR2 YFSETQ, per germline. CDR3 coding DNA: TGCGCCAGCAGCTTGGAAGCGGGAGGAAATGAGCAGTTCTTC. Its translation: CASSLEAGGNEQFF. The full variable domain, its missing parts supplied by reference TRBV5-1 and TRBJ2-1, is KAGVTQTPRYLIKTRGQQVTLSCSPISGHRSVSWYQQTPGQGLQFLFEYFSETQRNKGNFPGRFSGRQFSNSRSEMNVSTLELGDSALYLCASSLEAGGNEQFFGPGTRLTVL.

This clone was seen more than once but under ten times. J is TRBJ2-1 and V is TRBV6-1; 7 nucleotides agree with TRBD1. The CDR3 consists of 13 residues. The germline CDR1 and CDR2 sequences are MNHNS and SASEGT. With 7 bases clipped from V and 4 bases from J, the junction kept 4 bases outside the gene matches. The CDR3, as DNA: TGTGCCAGCACCCGGGACAGATACAATGAGCAGTTCTTC. Protein: CASTRDRYNEQFF.